These T cell receptor beta chains were read from a single sample in a study of blood T cell repertoires in COVID-19. Clones were sequenced by immunoSEQ multiplex PCR, and TCRdb holds only the in-frame ones, with some missing. This table has about 250,000 clones, about four fifths appearing once. The sample consisted of peripheral blood. These receptors came from a man between 40 and 49 years old with active or convalescent COVID-19. CDR3s include the opening cysteine and the closing phenylalanine or tryptophan. Each record gives: D gene, J gene, V gene, clone size, CDR3 DNA, CDR3 protein. The D gene is left open where the match is weak. Only part of the rows carry a size: once, few, many, or a class if the clone is expanded.

>TRBD1|TRBJ1-4|TRBV29-1|NA
TGCAGCGTTGCGGGACAGGGGGCGGATGAAAAACTGTTTTTT
CSVAGQGADEKLFF
>NA|TRBJ2-2|TRBV29-1|NA
TGCAGCGGCAGACTCGGGACAAACACCGGGGAGCTGTTTTTT
CSGRLGTNTGELFF
>TRBD2|TRBJ2-4|TRBV7-9|NA
TGTGCCAGCAGCTTAGCTCAGGGAGGGGTCATTCAGTACTTC
CASSLAQGGVIQYF
>NA|TRBJ1-4|TRBV6-5|NA
TGTGCCAGCAGTTATACAGGCCGTTCTAATGAAAAACTGTTTTTT
CASSYTGRSNEKLFF
>NA|TRBJ2-7|TRBV3-1/TRBV3-2|once
TGTGCCAGCAGCCCACGGGATTACGAGCAGTACTTC
CASSPRDYEQYF
>NA|TRBJ2-1|TRBV6-5|NA
TGTGCCAGCAGGCGGGAAGAAGACAATGAGCAGTTCTTC
CASRREEDNEQFF
>TRBD1|TRBJ1-2|TRBV6-5|NA
TGTGCCAGCAGCCGGGACAGGCTTAACTATGGCTACACCTTC
CASSRDRLNYGYTF
>TRBD2|TRBJ2-3|TRBV6-4|NA
TGTGCCAGCAGTTTAGGACTAGCGGGAGACACAGATACGCAGTATTTT
CASSLGLAGDTDTQYF
>TRBD1|TRBJ1-5|TRBV19|NA
TGTGCCAGTAGGCGGGACCGGGACAGGGGGTTTGGCGCGCCCCAGCATTTT
CASRRDRDRGFGAPQHF
>TRBD2|TRBJ2-2|TRBV5-4|NA
TGTGCCAGCAGCTTGCTTAGCGGGGGGAACACCGGGGAGCTGTTTTTT
CASSLLSGGNTGELFF
>NA|TRBJ1-1|TRBV2|once
TGTGCCAGCAGTGTTAGGAGGGTGTCCATGAACACTGAAGCTTTCTTT
CASSVRRVSMNTEAFF